This is a list of T cell receptor beta chains from one sample in a study of long-term antiretroviral therapy in people with HIV. Clones were sequenced by immunoSEQ multiplex PCR, and TCRdb holds only the in-frame ones, with some missing. The data hold tens of thousands of clones, with more than 85% observed a single time. This specimen consisted of unsorted PBMCs, obtained approximately 5 years before starting antiretroviral therapy. These receptors all stem from a man aged 50-59 years with HIV. Both conserved end residues are part of each CDR3. D genes are given only for firm matches. For some rows the clone size is stated as once, few or many, or as a class when expanded; others skip it.

>TRBV7-2|TRBJ1-1|-|-
CASSLPGGEAFF
TGTGCCAGCAGTCTCCCCGGTGGTGAAGCTTTCTTT
>TRBV19|TRBJ2-7|-|once
CASRSWAGEATYEQYF
TGTGCCAGTAGGTCTTGGGCAGGCGAGGCCACCTACGAGCAGTACTTC
>TRBV7-3|TRBJ2-2|TRBD2|-
CASSLIAGGQGGELFF
TGTGCCAGCAGCTTAATAGCGGGGGGCCAAGGCGGGGAGCTGTTTTTT
>TRBV5-1|TRBJ2-7|TRBD1|few
CASSSRPGQGRSWGEQYF
TGCGCCAGCAGCTCCCGACCGGGACAGGGCAGGAGTTGGGGTGAGCAGTACTTC
>TRBV5-1|TRBJ2-1|-|-
CASSLGGTSNEQFF
TGCGCCAGCAGCTTGGGTGGGACTTCAAATGAGCAGTTCTTC
>TRBV6-1|TRBJ1-2|-|few
CASSADGGGYTF
TGTGCCAGCAGTGCTGACGGGGGAGGCTACACCTTC
>TRBV13|TRBJ2-5|-|once
CASSQQETQYF
TGTGCCAGCAGCCAGCAAGAGACCCAGTACTTC
>TRBV5-4|TRBJ1-1|-|-
CASSQKKGNTEAFF
TGTGCCAGCAGCCAGAAAAAGGGAAACACTGAAGCTTTCTTT
>TRBV13|TRBJ2-2|-|once
CASSLGNTGELFF
TGTGCCAGCAGCTTAGGAAACACCGGGGAGCTGTTTTTT
>TRBV5-1|TRBJ2-2|TRBD2|-
CASSRGGTSGGVNTGELFF
TGCGCCAGCAGCCGCGGCGGGACTAGCGGGGGAGTTAACACCGGGGAGCTGTTTTTT
>TRBV5-1|TRBJ2-7|TRBD2|-
CASSFSLAGESDEQYF
TGCGCCAGCAGCTTTTCACTAGCGGGAGAATCTGACGAGCAGTACTTC
>TRBV28|TRBJ2-7|TRBD2|once
CASATRREGQYF
TGTGCCAGCGCGACTAGGCGGGAGGGGCAGTACTTC
>TRBV7-9|TRBJ2-7|TRBD2|-
CASSLAGSGIYEQYF
TGTGCCAGCAGCTTAGCAGGTAGCGGGATCTACGAGCAGTACTTC
>TRBV7-2|TRBJ2-7|TRBD1|once
CASSSRGQGWGSEQYF
TGTGCCAGCAGCTCTAGGGGACAGGGTTGGGGCTCCGAGCAGTACTTC
>TRBV2|TRBJ1-1|-|-
CASSGQGNTEAFF
TGTGCCAGCAGTGGGCAGGGGAACACTGAAGCTTTCTTT
>TRBV28|TRBJ1-4|TRBD1|-
CASRQPGQPTNEKLFF
TGTGCCAGCAGACAACCGGGACAGCCAACTAATGAAAAACTGTTTTTT
>TRBV5-4|TRBJ2-1|-|-
CASSGAADRRYSYNEQFF
TGTGCCAGCAGCGGAGCGGCCGACAGGCGATACTCCTACAATGAGCAGTTCTTC
>TRBV6-1|TRBJ2-2|-|-
CASRVVGTGELFF
TGTGCCAGCAGAGTAGTTGGTACCGGGGAGCTGTTTTTT
>TRBV9|TRBJ2-5|-|-
CASSYDRSQETQYF
TGTGCCAGCAGCTATGACAGGTCCCAAGAGACCCAGTACTTC
>TRBV7-2|TRBJ2-5|-|-
CASSLAGWRETQYF
TGTGCCAGCAGCTTAGCGGGATGGAGAGAGACCCAGTACTTC
>TRBV6-1|TRBJ1-1|-|-
CASSVWQNTEAFF
TGTGCCAGCAGTGTATGGCAGAACACTGAAGCTTTCTTT
>TRBV7-3|TRBJ2-5|TRBD2|few
CASSLIASGGAETQYF
TGTGCCAGCAGCTTAATAGCCAGCGGGGGGGCGGAGACCCAGTACTTC
>TRBV9|TRBJ1-2|-|-
CASSRKTYGYTF
TGTGCCAGCTCAAGAAAGACCTATGGCTACACCTTC
>TRBV6-5|TRBJ1-6|-|-
CASSYLGDSPLHF
TGTGCCAGCAGTTATTTGGGGGATTCACCCCTCCACTTT
>TRBV14|TRBJ1-6|TRBD1|-
CASSQEGGTGLNSPLHF
TGTGCCAGCAGCCAAGAAGGAGGGACAGGACTAAATTCACCCCTCCACTTT
>TRBV7-3|TRBJ2-7|-|-
CARVLGPPSYEQYF
TGTGCCAGAGTTCTGGGACCACCTTCCTACGAGCAGTACTTC
>TRBV6-5|TRBJ2-7|TRBD1|-
CASSYSGQGREQYF
TGTGCCAGCAGTTACTCCGGACAGGGTCGGGAGCAGTACTTC
>TRBV6-5|TRBJ1-5|-|-
CASTSTYPPDQPQHF
TGTGCCAGCACAAGTACATATCCCCCCGATCAGCCCCAGCATTTT
>TRBV11-3|TRBJ2-5|-|-
CASSPGGSIETQYF
TGTGCCAGCAGCCCCGGGGGAAGCATCGAGACCCAGTACTTC
>TRBV18|TRBJ1-5|-|-
CASSQGYNQPQHF
TGTGCCAGCTCACAGGGCTACAATCAGCCCCAGCATTTT
>TRBV7-2|TRBJ2-7|-|-
CASSFEGTSYEQYF
TGTGCCAGCAGCTTCGAGGGAACATCCTACGAGCAGTACTTC
>TRBV7-8|TRBJ1-4|-|-
CASSLNSRGQGTEKLFF
TGTGCCAGCAGCTTAAATAGTCGGGGGCAGGGGACTGAAAAACTGTTTTTT
>TRBV9|TRBJ2-7|-|-
CASSVGVSSYEQYF
TGTGCCAGCAGCGTAGGGGTCTCCTCCTACGAGCAGTACTTC
>TRBV9|TRBJ2-5|-|-
CASSEGDLGGDSQETQYF
TGTGCCAGCAGCGAGGGGGACCTAGGAGGGGATTCCCAAGAGACCCAGTACTTC
>TRBV9|TRBJ1-2|-|-
CASSATGYVSGYTF
TGTGCCAGCAGCGCGACAGGCTATGTAAGTGGCTACACCTTC
>TRBV2|TRBJ2-3|-|-
CASRRERTITDTQYF
TGTGCCAGCAGGCGTGAGCGGACTATCACAGATACGCAGTATTTT
>TRBV18|TRBJ2-7|TRBD1|-
CASSQGQGNYEQYF
TGTGCCAGCTCGCAGGGACAGGGAAACTACGAGCAGTACTTC
>TRBV12-2|TRBJ1-4|-|-
CASRFMTGNDQYGLGGKLFF
TGTGCAAGTCGCTTCATGACAGGGAACGACCAATATGGTTTGGGGGGAAAACTGTTTTTT
>TRBV11-2|TRBJ2-7|-|-
CASSRQGYEQYF
TGTGCCAGCAGCAGACAAGGCTACGAGCAGTACTTC
>TRBV4-1|TRBJ2-7|-|-
CASSQGRSQALYEQYF
TGCGCCAGCAGCCAAGGCCGGTCACAGGCCCTCTACGAGCAGTACTTC
>TRBV10-3|TRBJ1-1|-|-
CAISRTADMNTEAFF
TGTGCCATCAGTCGGACAGCCGACATGAACACTGAAGCTTTCTTT
>TRBV7-8|TRBJ1-5|-|-
CASNQLGLSSTLNQPQHF
TGTGCCAGCAACCAGCTAGGCTTATCCTCCACTCTGAATCAGCCCCAGCATTTT
>TRBV5-1|TRBJ1-6|-|-
CASSLEGTGNSPLHF
TGCGCCAGCAGCTTGGAAGGGACGGGGAATTCACCCCTCCACTTT
>TRBV30|TRBJ1-2|-|-
CAWSVLGTNGYTF
TGTGCCTGGAGTGTCCTCGGGACTAATGGCTACACCTTC
>TRBV9|TRBJ2-7|TRBD1|-
CASSPQPGQGREQYF
TGTGCCAGCAGCCCCCAGCCCGGACAGGGACGCGAGCAGTACTTC
>TRBV4-2|TRBJ2-3|TRBD1|-
CASSQRQGADTQYF
TGTGCCAGCAGCCAAAGACAGGGTGCAGATACGCAGTATTTT
>TRBV7-2|TRBJ2-2|TRBD2|-
CASRPRLAGGNTGELFF
TGTGCCAGCAGACCCCGACTAGCGGGCGGTAACACCGGGGAGCTGTTTTTT
>TRBV9|TRBJ2-7|-|-
CASSEQGTIPIAYEQYF
TGTGCCAGCAGCGAACAGGGAACCATCCCAATTGCCTACGAGCAGTACTTC
>TRBV7-2|TRBJ1-4|-|-
CASSPPGREEKLFF
TGTGCCAGCAGCCCCCCCGGGAGGGAGGAAAAACTGTTTTTT